The 3 T cell receptor beta chains below all came from one sample that was sequenced in a study of technical replicates of blood from a few donors. Sequencing was performed with immunoSEQ multiplex PCR; in TCRdb, only in-frame clones are kept and a portion is missing. The data contain about 75,000 clones, approximately 96% of them seen just once; the ten biggest clones take up about 0.29%. Material: T cells isolated from PBMCs. These TCRs come from a human donor in good health.

In this sample, this clone turned up once. The chain is built from TRBV6-8 and TRBJ2-3; 7 nucleotides agree with TRBD1. V shed 7 bases and J 3 bases; nucleotides not matched to a gene: 4. Germline-derived CDR1 and CDR2 are MNHGY and SAAAGT. The CDR3 covers 13 residues. CDR3 sequence (DNA): TGTGCCAGCACCACAGGGGAAACAGATACGCAGTATTTT. Its translation is CASTTGETDTQYF.

The chain joins TRBV5-1 to TRBJ2-2; maybe TRBD2 (6 bases). Germline V gene data show CDR1 as SGHRS and CDR2 as YFSETQ. V lost 0 bases, J lost 3 bases, and 9 bases lay in between. The length of the CDR3 is 15 residues. CDR3 residues: CASSLEGEDTGELFF. The CDR3 DNA follows: TGCGCCAGCAGCTTGGAAGGGGAGGACACCGGGGAGCTGTTTTTT.

This rearrangement joins TRBV25-1 to TRBJ1-5; possibly TRBD1 for D (5 bases). The germline V and J ends were trimmed by 7 bases and 4 bases, with 8 bases remaining between them. Looked up from germline, CDR1 is MGHDK and CDR2 is SYGVNS. The length of the CDR3 is 12 residues. CDR3 sequence: CASKGANQPQHF. DNA for the CDR3: TGTGCCAGCAAAGGGGCGAATCAGCCCCAGCATTTT.